This T cell receptor beta chain came from a study of post-analysis software for immune sequencing data. Turning to the study itself: Relapsing-remitting, secondary progressive and progressive-relapsing multiple sclerosis were all included among the disease courses.

Whole-study findings and limits: The normalized Chao1 diversity of multiple sclerosis patients was significantly lower than that of controls. When patients were compared with controls, 4 or 5 TRBV segments were more frequent, TRBV5-6, TRBV5-1 and TRBV20-1 among them. F measure showed strong co-clustering of same-batch samples.

A note on this clonotype: As yet, its antigen is unknown.

The authors incorporated unique molecular identifiers into the TCR beta cDNA libraries. T cells numbering roughly 0.95 to 10 million yielded a few hundred thousand cDNA molecules. Each CDR3 protein gets one entry after TCRdb re-called the PCR reads with MiXCR. Of roughly 600,000 distinct CDR3 sequences detected, roughly 40% appear once; the ten largest clones hold roughly 1.7%. V was trimmed by 6 bases and J by 3 bases, leaving 14 bases between them. CDR3 length: 14 residues. The V call is TRBV12-3 or TRBV12-4, the J call TRBJ1-2; no reliable D call. The sequence was obtained from a girl under 18 with multiple sclerosis. The sequencing sample was made of blood. This chain's CDR3 is CASSPWTEDYGYTF. Written as DNA, the CDR3 is TGTGCCAGCAGCCCCTGGACGGAGGACTATGGCTACACCTTC.